Below are 13 T cell receptor beta chains sequenced from a single sample in a study of CD8+CD57+ T cells in acquired aplastic anemia. Genomic DNA acted as the template from which TCR beta VDJ combination and CDR3 sequence profiling were carried out. TCRdb reprocessed the reads with MiXCR, giving one entry per CDR3 protein. The table shows more than 250,000 distinct CDR3 sequences, with approximately 56% occurring only once. Sample: sorted CD4+, CD8+, or CD8+CD57+ T cells (not recorded which) from PBMCs. These receptor sequences come from a human donor with severe aplastic anemia or a healthy control (not recorded which).

This chain links TRBV29-1 with TRBJ1-1; D is possibly TRBD1 (6 bases). Germline CDR1 reads SQVTM; CDR2 reads ANQGSEA. With 8 bases removed from V and 4 bases from J, the gap between germline ends came to 14 bases. The CDR3 length is 12 residues. The CDR3 spells CSQQGGGTEAFF. The CDR3 DNA reads as TGCAGCCAGCAGGGAGGGGGCACTGAAGCTTTCTTT.

This clonotype was seen ten or more times. The chain combines TRBV24-1 with TRBJ2-2; D gene uncertain. The CDR3 spans 15 residues. Germline V gene sequence: CDR1 KGHDR, CDR2 SFDVKD. Between the trimmed V and J ends, which lost 0 bases and 1 base, there was a span of 5 bases. CDR3 loop: CATSDLNRNTGELFF. CDR3 coding DNA: TGTGCCACCAGTGATTTGAACAGGAACACCGGGGAGCTGTTTTTT.

The rearrangement links TRBV7-2 to TRBJ2-5, with 9 bases lining up with TRBD2. Per the germline V gene, CDR1 is SGHTA and CDR2 is FQGNSA. J was trimmed by 4 bases and V by 6 bases; bases with no gene match: 15. The CDR3 is made up of 17 amino acids. CDR3 nucleotide sequence: TGTGCCAGCAGTGGGTTCGGACTAGCGAAACCCCCAGAGACCCAGTACTTC. Amino acid sequence: CASSGFGLAKPPETQYF.

The sample holds many counts of this clonotype. V is TRBV7-9 and J is TRBJ1-2; D gene uncertain. Trimming removed 2 bases at V and 6 bases at J, with 10 bases between. The CDR3 covers 13 residues. Germline-derived CDR1 and CDR2 are SEHNR and FQNEAQ (reference sequence). As DNA, the CDR3 is TGTGCCAGCAGCTTACCTACCAGCCATGGCTACACCTTC. It is translated as CASSLPTSHGYTF.

V gene TRBV2 combines with J gene TRBJ2-2; 12 nucleotides match TRBD1. V dropped 3 bases and J dropped 1; count of bases not matched to a gene: 3. The CDR3 totals 17 residues. Germline V gene data show CDR1 as SNHLY and CDR2 as FYNNEI. The CDR3 sequence is CASSEGQGALNTGELFF. In DNA, the CDR3 is TGTGCCAGCAGTGAGGGACAGGGGGCCCTGAACACCGGGGAGCTGTTTTTT.

The chain links TRBV2 to TRBJ2-7, with 7 bases identical to TRBD1. Germline V gene sequence: CDR1 SNHLY, CDR2 FYNNEI. CDR3 size: 12 residues. Losses at the gene ends were 5 bases for V and 5 bases for J; bases not matched to a gene: 3. The chain's CDR3 is CASSTDRDEQYF. The CDR3, as DNA: TGTGCCAGCAGTACCGACAGGGACGAGCAGTACTTC.

The V and J genes are TRBV7-2 and TRBJ1-6, with a weak D call TRBD1 (5 bases). Per the germline V gene, CDR1 is SGHTA and CDR2 is FQGNSA. This CDR3 region has 15 residues. The V and J ends lost 5 bases and 9 bases respectively, with 17 bases between them. This CDR3 is CASSQGGAGVSPLHF. The CDR3 DNA follows: TGTGCCAGCAGCCAAGGAGGGGCCGGGGTTTCACCCCTCCACTTT.

This clonotype has a count of ten or more. The chain combines TRBV7-2 with TRBJ2-5, with D perhaps TRBD1 or TRBD2 (6 bases each). The germline V and J ends were trimmed by 4 bases and 7 bases, with 22 bases remaining between them. Germline loops: CDR1 SGHTA, CDR2 FQGNSA. CDR3 size: 16 residues. CDR3 protein: CASSYRLAGGGGTQYF. The CDR3 coding sequence is TGTGCCAGCAGCTATAGATTAGCAGGAGGGGGAGGGACCCAGTACTTC.

This clonotype has at least ten counts. The CDR3 carries no conserved terminal phenylalanine or tryptophan, so it likely arises from a read error. The chain uses TRBV20-1 and TRBJ1-2, with 7 bases that match TRBD1. Germline trimming cut 4 bases from V and 4 bases from J; bases unmatched to any gene: 6. The V gene's germline CDR1 is DFQATT and CDR2 SNEGSKA (reference sequence). The CDR3 is 13 residues long. The CDR3: CSATPGGSYGYTL. DNA of the CDR3: TGCAGTGCTACCCCAGGGGGAAGCTATGGCTACACCCTC.

A few counts support this clonotype. The CDR3 DNA follows: TGTGCCAGCAGCCAAGGTGGGGGAAGCAATCAGCCCCAGCATTTT. Translating it yields CASSQGGGSNQPQHF. The gene calls are TRBV3-1 and TRBJ1-5, with a weak D call TRBD1 (5 bases). The V gene's germline CDR1 is LGHDT and CDR2 YNNKEL (reference sequence). Trimming left V 1 base short and J 1 base short, with 8 bases between. The CDR3 has 15 amino acids.

This clonotype was picked up many times. The chain is built from TRBV5-1 and TRBJ1-1; weak D call: TRBD1 (5 bases). CDR3 length: 16 residues. The germline V gene encodes CDR1 SGHRS and CDR2 YFSETQ. With 6 bases removed from V and 0 bases from J, the gap between germline ends came to 18 bases. CDR3 coding DNA: TGCGCCAGCAAACCGGGGGGTACGGCAATGAACACTGAAGCTTTCTTT. Residues: CASKPGGTAMNTEAFF.

This chain links TRBV10-3 with TRBJ1-6; D perhaps matches TRBD1 (6 bases). CDR1 is ENHRY, CDR2 SYGVKD, per germline. The CDR3 extends over 14 amino acids. V gave up 3 bases and J gave up 9 bases, with 12 bases separating them. This CDR3 reads CAISERGHRSPLHF. CDR3 sequence (DNA): TGTGCCATCAGTGAAAGGGGACACCGTTCACCCCTCCACTTT.

This chain links TRBV15 with TRBJ2-5; 7 bases line up with TRBD2. The length of the CDR3 is 15 residues. In germline, CDR1 is LNHNV, CDR2 YYDKDF (reference sequence). The trim removed 1 base at V and 5 bases at J, leaving 7 bases unmatched. In DNA form, the CDR3 reads TGTGCCACCAGCAGAGCTCTAGCGGTCGGGGAGACCCAGTACTTC. It is translated as CATSRALAVGETQYF.